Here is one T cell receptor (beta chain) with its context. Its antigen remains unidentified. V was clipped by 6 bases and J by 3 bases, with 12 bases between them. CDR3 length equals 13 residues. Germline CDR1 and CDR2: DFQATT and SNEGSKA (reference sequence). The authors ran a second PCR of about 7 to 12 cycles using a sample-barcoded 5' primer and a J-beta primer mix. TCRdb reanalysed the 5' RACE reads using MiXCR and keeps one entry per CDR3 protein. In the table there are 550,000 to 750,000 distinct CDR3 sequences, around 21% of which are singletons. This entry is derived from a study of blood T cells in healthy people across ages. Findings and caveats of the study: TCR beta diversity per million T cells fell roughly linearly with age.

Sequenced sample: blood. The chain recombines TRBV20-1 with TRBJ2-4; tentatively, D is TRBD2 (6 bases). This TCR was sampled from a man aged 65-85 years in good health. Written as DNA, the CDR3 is TGCAGTGCGGAGGGGCTAGACAAAAACATTCAGTACTTC. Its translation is CSAEGLDKNIQYF.